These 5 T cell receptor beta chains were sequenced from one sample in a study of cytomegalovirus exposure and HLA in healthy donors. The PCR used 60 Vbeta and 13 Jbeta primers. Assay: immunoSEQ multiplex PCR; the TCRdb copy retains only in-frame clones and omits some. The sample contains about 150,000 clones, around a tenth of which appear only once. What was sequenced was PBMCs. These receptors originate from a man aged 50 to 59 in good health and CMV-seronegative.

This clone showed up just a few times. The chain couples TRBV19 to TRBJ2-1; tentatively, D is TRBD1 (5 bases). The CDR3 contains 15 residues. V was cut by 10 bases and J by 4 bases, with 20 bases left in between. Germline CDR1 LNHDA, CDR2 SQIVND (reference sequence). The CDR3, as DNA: TGTGCCACCTCGCCCACCCGGACACAATACAATGAGCAGTTCTTC. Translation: CATSPTRTQYNEQFF.

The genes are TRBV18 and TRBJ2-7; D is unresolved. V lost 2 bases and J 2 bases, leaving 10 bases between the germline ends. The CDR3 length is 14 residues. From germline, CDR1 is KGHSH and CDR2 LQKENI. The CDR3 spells CASSPGLTTYEQYF. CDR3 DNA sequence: TGTGCCAGCTCACCAGGGTTAACTACCTACGAGCAGTACTTC.

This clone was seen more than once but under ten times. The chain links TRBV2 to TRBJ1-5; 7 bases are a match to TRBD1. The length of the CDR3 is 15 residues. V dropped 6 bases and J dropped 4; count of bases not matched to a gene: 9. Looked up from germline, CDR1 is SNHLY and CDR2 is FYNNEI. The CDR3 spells CASSRDSRTNQPQHF. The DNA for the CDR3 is TGTGCCAGCAGCAGGGACAGCCGAACTAATCAGCCCCAGCATTTT.

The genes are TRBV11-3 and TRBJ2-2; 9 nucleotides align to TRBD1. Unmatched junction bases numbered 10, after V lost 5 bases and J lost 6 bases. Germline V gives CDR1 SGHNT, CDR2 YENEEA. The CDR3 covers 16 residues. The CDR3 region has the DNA TGTGCCAGCAGCCCCCGGACAGGGGAAGATGCCGGGGAGCTGTTTTTT. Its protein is CASSPRTGEDAGELFF.

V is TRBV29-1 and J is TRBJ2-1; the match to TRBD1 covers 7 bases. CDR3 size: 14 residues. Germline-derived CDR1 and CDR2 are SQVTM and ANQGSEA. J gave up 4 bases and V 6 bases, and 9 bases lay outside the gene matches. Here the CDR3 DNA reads TGCAGCGTCGGTCGTAGGGGGCAATACAATGAGCAGTTCTTC. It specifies CSVGRRGQYNEQFF.